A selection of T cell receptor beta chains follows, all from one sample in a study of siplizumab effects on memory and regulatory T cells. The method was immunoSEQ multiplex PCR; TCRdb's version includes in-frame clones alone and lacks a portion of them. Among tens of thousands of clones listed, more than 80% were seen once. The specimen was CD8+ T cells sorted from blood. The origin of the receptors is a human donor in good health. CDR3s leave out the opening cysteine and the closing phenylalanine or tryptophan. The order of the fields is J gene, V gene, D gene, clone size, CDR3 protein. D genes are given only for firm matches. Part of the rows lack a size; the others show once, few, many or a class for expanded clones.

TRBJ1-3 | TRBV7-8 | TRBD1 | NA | ASSLAPATGAQGFGNTIY
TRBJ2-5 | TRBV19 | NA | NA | ASGNNVETQY
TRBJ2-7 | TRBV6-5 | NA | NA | ASSLFDTTTEQY
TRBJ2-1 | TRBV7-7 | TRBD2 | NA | ASSLGLAGEVGNEQF
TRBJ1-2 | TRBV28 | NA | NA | ASRLYGYT
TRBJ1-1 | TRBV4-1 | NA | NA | ASSQDTNRVMNTEAF
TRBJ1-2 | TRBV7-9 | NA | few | ASSPAGRLYGYT
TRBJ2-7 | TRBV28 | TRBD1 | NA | ASSLVQGAPFSYEQY
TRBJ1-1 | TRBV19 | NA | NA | ASIPSGGRLYNTEAF
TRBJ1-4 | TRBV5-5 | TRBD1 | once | ASSSGTGGSGEKLF
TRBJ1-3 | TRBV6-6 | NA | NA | ASSYSSSLGDTIY
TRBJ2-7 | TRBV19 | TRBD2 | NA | ASRTAGGHEQY
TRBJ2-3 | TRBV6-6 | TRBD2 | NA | ASSTSGYTDTQY
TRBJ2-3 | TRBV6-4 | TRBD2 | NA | ASSPTSGTDTQY
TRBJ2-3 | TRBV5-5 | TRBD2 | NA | ASSLGDYSTDTQY
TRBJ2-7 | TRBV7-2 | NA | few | ASSSFYEQY
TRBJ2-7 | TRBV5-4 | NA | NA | ASSLASSYEQY
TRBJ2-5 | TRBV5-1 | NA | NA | ASSLVGPQETQY
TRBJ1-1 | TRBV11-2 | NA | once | ASSWTANTEAF
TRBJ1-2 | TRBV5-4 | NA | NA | ASRGTDYDYGYT
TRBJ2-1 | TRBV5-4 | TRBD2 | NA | ASSLSGGANEQF
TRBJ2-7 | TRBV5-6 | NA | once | ASSPGQFYEQY
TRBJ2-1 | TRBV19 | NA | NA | ASSIITRSSYNEQF
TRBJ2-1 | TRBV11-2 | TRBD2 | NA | ASSFFRERGGYNEQF